This paragraph covers one T cell receptor beta chain sequence. V shed 1 base and J shed 0 bases, with 9 bases lying between them. Germline assignment: CDR1 MGHRA and CDR2 YSYEKL. The CDR3 is 15 amino acids. The data were obtained in a study of early T cells in non-severe SARS-CoV-2 infection. TCRdb fed the 5' RACE reads into MiXCR, producing one record per CDR3 protein. The sample contains fewer than 95,000 distinct CDR3 sequences, approximately 17% of which appear only once. This specimen consisted of whole blood, obtained at baseline. The chain has TRBV4-1 and TRBJ2-5; D call uncertain. The TCR comes from an adult who was a healthcare worker with PCR-confirmed SARS-CoV-2 infection or an uninfected control (not recorded which). The CDR3: CASSQAPYYQETQYF. CDR3 coding DNA: TGCGCCAGCAGCCAAGCGCCCTACTACCAAGAGACCCAGTACTTC.